The present T cell receptor (beta chain) was sequenced within a study of cytomegalovirus exposure and HLA in healthy donors (dated 2017 in TCRdb). General notes on the study: An earlier analysis of some 550 of the donors reported roughly 300 Gb of sequence data and 100 million to 140 million unique TCR beta sequences from 150 million to 200 million T cells. HLA typing covered class I and class II loci at four-digit resolution. High-throughput TCR immunosequencing, statistical association of individual TCRs with disease status, and machine learning were combined to predict cytomegalovirus infection status. To study patterns of TCR occurrence, a later analysis re-analyzed previously published TCR beta repertoires from 700 or so donors and added high-resolution HLA genotyping. An early release covering roughly 600 HLA-typed donors comprised around 300 gigabases of sequencing data and 85 million or so unique TCR sequences. Among almost 400 genotyped donors of the cohort, an average of roughly 240,000 unique TCR beta nucleotide sequences were sequenced per donor, roughly 20% of them non-productive. An earlier analysis of around 640 of the donors used high-throughput TCR beta sequencing to judge whether each TCR beta V gene segment behaved as functional or pseudogenic. A few DR-DQ haplotypes were handled as single units for association and clustering because linkage in the cohort was strong. A later genetic analysis used genome-wide SNP genotypes for about 55% of the 666 donors, treating that subset as a discovery cohort. Donor age, sex, ethnicity and CMV serostatus were compiled together with the repertoire data. Typing coverage differed by locus: A, B, C, DRB1 and DQB1 were typed in about 620-630 donors, DQA1 in 500 to 550, DPA1 in approximately 610, and DPB1 in 450 to 480. A separate validation cohort of 100 to 150 different subjects was used in addition to the roughly 620-subject first cohort. Using immunosequencing, the study profiled T cell repertoires from roughly 650 subjects and related those repertoires to cytomegalovirus serostatus. All discovery cohort repertoires had been generated using a single sequencing platform. Of the roughly 400 genotyped donors, roughly 76% were placed in the genetic ancestry cluster associated with self-reported Caucasian donors. The study aimed to test whether signatures of past pathogen exposure could be identified by cataloging public T cell receptors. Rather than using new phenotypic data, the later analysis identified candidate immune exposures from TCR beta sequences and from how often those sequences occurred across donors. Overall results and qualifications from the work: The authors suggested that the approach could potentially be generalized to other disease states and immunological phenotypes. The earlier analysis of 587 of the donors excluded some 16 rarely observed V segments, including chromosome 9 orphons, because counts were too low. A further reported finding was that TCR beta sequences accurately predicted the HLA-A and HLA-B alleles for most subjects in the first cohort. The cohort was sequenced for TCR beta chains only, and without alpha or paired-chain data the features that could be detected were limited. An earlier analysis of around 540 of the donors showed that most TCR beta V segments appeared in productive rearrangements either about 87% or about 30% of the time, which broadly matched IMGT annotations. In the study, approximately 160 TCR beta chains were listed as associated with cytomegalovirus. The only immune exposure information available for the cohort was CMV serostatus. A later genetic analysis associated a missense DCLRE1C variant with V-gene and J-gene trimming of TCR beta chains, and an independent cohort replicated the association. In a later analysis, most CMV-associated TCR beta chains were found to appear HLA-restricted, with HLA associations seemingly driven largely by CMV exposure. Correlated functional status among segregating V segments might reflect linkage disequilibrium, but an unknown experimental factor could not be ruled out. Specific HLA alleles were associated with more than 15,000 TCR beta sequences at a false discovery rate of 0.05 in a later analysis. Roughly uniform sequencing depth across donors was assumed in presence/absence analyses, although this assumption may not hold. In vitro tests confirmed that a few of the cytomegalovirus-associated TCR beta chains recognize cytomegalovirus antigens. Cytomegalovirus status was reported to be diagnosed by the classifier with high specificity and sensitivity in both the original and validation cohorts. A later analysis found that TCR association rates varied across HLA loci, with DRB1 alleles showing the most associated TCRs and HLA-C alleles the fewest. A cluster of highly shared sequence variants was judged likely to be a technical artifact of the sequencing pipeline. Because the 87-base-pair reads could not distinguish some IMGT-functional V segments, including TRBV6-2 and TRBV6-3, those segments were excluded. Compared with equally common non-associated chains, HLA-associated TCR beta chains in a later analysis were more clonally expanded and had lower generation probabilities. Across donors, most TCR sequences were observed very rarely, whereas some public TCRs were present in many individuals. Because HLA typing was missing for some donors at each locus, association tests included only the typed subset. According to a later genetic analysis, donors in an Asian-associated ancestry cluster had fewer N-insertions in productive TCRs than the approximately 710-donor mean. Strong co-occurrence of HLA alleles, especially DR and DQ, made assigning TCR associations to individual alleles difficult. Several of the top co-occurrence clusters appeared to be linked to parvovirus B19, influenza, CMV and Epstein-Barr virus, according to a later analysis.

The library was obtained by the immunoSEQ multiplex PCR assay. For the multiplex PCR, a mixture combining 60 forward primers for TCR Vbeta segments and 13 reverse primers for TCR Jbeta segments was used. Amplification of the CDR3 region of rearranged TCR beta genes was performed with a multiplex PCR assay on genomic DNA. On the Illumina HiSeq System, the amplified TCR beta libraries were sequenced as 87-base-pair reads. The published analysis was carried out like this. In a later analysis, 77 million or so unique TCR beta chains were counted across the approximately 670 repertoires, and about 10 million of these chains were shared by at least two donors. Raw reads were error-corrected and collapsed into unique sequences by a nearest-neighbor algorithm in which closely related sequences were merged to remove PCR and sequencing errors. To assign V, D and J gene segments, CDR3 sequences were aligned to IMGT reference sequences. For a sequence to be retained, a match of at least six nucleotides to both a V gene segment and a J gene segment was required. A rearrangement was called productive if the CDR3 had no stop codons and remained in frame with V and J, and every other rearrangement was called non-productive. Following IMGT convention, CDR3 was defined as the stretch from the second conserved V-encoded cysteine up to the conserved J-encoded phenylalanine. In an earlier analysis of roughly 580 of the donors, sequences lacking an unambiguous match to a single V gene segment were excluded. In an earlier analysis of 587 of the donors, V segments were called functional above 56.7% productive rearrangements and were called segregating when the between-donor standard deviation exceeded 5%. A statistical classification framework was built to diagnose cytomegalovirus status from the catalog of TCR beta chain sequences. A later analysis assigned V and J genes by comparing TCR nucleotide sequences with IMGT/GENE-DB human TR gene sequences. Using the TCRdist pipeline, a later analysis assigned CDR3 sequences along with most-parsimonious VDJ recombination scenarios. In a later analysis, each TCR beta chain was defined by its CDR3 amino acid sequence together with its V-gene family, and reads without a unique V-gene family were excluded. A later analysis removed 600 or so highly shared, low-generation-probability nucleotide sequences to deal with suspected cross-contamination and a sequencing artifact. In a later analysis, a clonal expansion index for each public chain was calculated from normalized within-repertoire ranks of inferred template counts. Generation probabilities in a later analysis came from a VDJ recombination model fitted to out-of-frame rearrangements, and those results were checked against IGoR. In a later analysis, hypergeometric tests were used to score TCR-TCR, TCR-HLA and TCR-CMV co-occurrence, with a repertoire-size bias correction applied to TCR pairs. False discovery rates were estimated in a later analysis by permuting HLA or CMV assignments 20 times. In a later analysis, co-occurring TCRs were grouped with DBSCAN, and TCRdist sequence similarity was added when clustering was performed within HLA-allele-positive subsets. Co-occurrence clustering excluded repertoires with fewer than 30,000 or more than 120,000 public chains, plus five with anomalous nucleotide sharing. Held by TCRdb, this immuneACCESS table contains in-frame sequences only and omits some clones. Under half of the omission traces to an unresolved V gene where checked; the cause of the rest is unknown. V, J and clone size are taken as reported in that table, and D and trimming were inferred from the DNA itself. The sample records more than 90,000 clones, 77% of which are singletons. The ten biggest clones cover around 5% of the sample.

The cohort was made up of 650 to 700 healthy bone marrow donors. At the time of sampling, all cohort members were nominally healthy, though unrecorded immune exposures were likely present. The donor was CMV seropositive and belonged to the group of over 250 seropositive cohort members. A peripheral blood sample was collected from each donor, and TCR beta sequencing was performed on peripheral blood mononuclear cells. Genomic DNA was extracted from the blood cell samples with the Qiagen DNeasy Blood Extraction Kit. As encoded in the germline V gene (reference sequence), CDR1 is LNHDA while CDR2 is SQIVND. The junction shows trimming of 4 bases on V and 0 bases on J, plus 6 bases between the germline ends. Reading from cysteine to phenylalanine, the CDR3 counts 13 amino acids. Left in the record is the CDR3 DNA by itself, 39 bases read in frame from the first base. On this clone: Its antigen specificity is not known. Per-base qualities were not stored, and no clone one base away is much larger.

The sample comprised PBMCs. The chain uses TRBV19 and TRBJ2-5; no D gene call is confident. This sequence originates from a man between 45 and 60 years old in good health and CMV-seropositive. DNA sequence: TGTGCCAGTAGTACCGTATACCAAGAGACCCAGTACTTC. Translated, it gives CASSTVYQETQYF.